This T cell receptor beta chain was captured in a study of OX40 agonist ivuxolimab in advanced cancers. At the level of the study: With ivuxolimab, an agonistic anti-OX40 (CD134) antibody, patients were treated. Ivuxolimab, which patients received intravenously every 2 weeks, was dosed at 0.01 to 10 mg/kg.

Overall study results and limits: CD4+ and CD8+ blood T cells expanded clonally by week 6 at 0.1 to 3.0 mg/kg.

Comments on this clone: What it binds is not known.

Germline CDR1 SNHLY, CDR2 FYNNEI. This CDR3 region has 13 residues. V was pared by 6 bases and J by 5 bases, with 10 bases between. This table comes from immunoSEQ multiplex PCR, and its TCRdb copy is limited to in-frame clones, with some not included. The sample has around 66,000 clones; 86% are singletons. Sample: CD4+ or CD8+ T cells sorted from blood, taken in a trial of the OX40 agonist ivuxolimab. This TCR was sampled from an adult with an advanced solid tumor such as melanoma, head and neck, liver or kidney cancer. The chain combines TRBV2 with TRBJ2-2; D is possibly TRBD2 (5 bases). CDR3 sequence reads: CASSRTRTGELFF. In DNA, the CDR3 is TGTGCCAGCAGCAGAACTAGGACCGGGGAGCTGTTTTTT.